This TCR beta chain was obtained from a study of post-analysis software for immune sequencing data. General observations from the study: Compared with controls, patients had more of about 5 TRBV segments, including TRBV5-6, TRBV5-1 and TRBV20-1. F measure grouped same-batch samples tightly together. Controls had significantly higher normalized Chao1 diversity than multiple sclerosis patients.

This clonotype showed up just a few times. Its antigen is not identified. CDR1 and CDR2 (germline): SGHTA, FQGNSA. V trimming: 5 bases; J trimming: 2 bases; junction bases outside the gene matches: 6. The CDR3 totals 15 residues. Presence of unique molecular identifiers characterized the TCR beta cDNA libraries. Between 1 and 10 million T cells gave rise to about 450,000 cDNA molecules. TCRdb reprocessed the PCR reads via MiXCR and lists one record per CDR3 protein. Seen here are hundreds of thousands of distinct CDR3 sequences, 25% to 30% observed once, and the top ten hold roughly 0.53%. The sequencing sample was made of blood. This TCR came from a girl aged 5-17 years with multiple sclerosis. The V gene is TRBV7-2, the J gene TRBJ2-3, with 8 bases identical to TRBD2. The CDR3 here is CASSPGLAYTDTQYF. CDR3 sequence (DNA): TGTGCCAGCAGCCCAGGACTAGCCTACACAGATACGCAGTATTTT.